A selection of T cell receptor beta chains follows, all from one sample in a study of blood T cell repertoires in COVID-19. The method was immunoSEQ multiplex PCR; TCRdb's version includes in-frame clones alone and lacks a portion of them. The repertoire holds a few hundred thousand clones, with approximately 86% as singletons. Sequences were obtained from PBMCs or T cells enriched from blood (not recorded which). These receptors originate from a woman between 45 and 60 years old who had recovered from COVID-19. CDR3s include the opening cysteine and the closing phenylalanine or tryptophan. The D gene is left open where the match is weak.

>TRBV6-1|TRBJ1-2|NA
TGTGCCAGCAGTGATATAGGGGAAGTCGGGGGCTATGGCTACACCTTC
CASSDIGEVGGYGYTF
>TRBV2|TRBJ1-6|TRBD1
TGTGCCAGCAGACAGGGGAACAATTCACCCCTCCACTTT
CASRQGNNSPLHF
>TRBV28|TRBJ1-1|NA
TGTGCCAGCAGTGGGGGGGCGCGCCCTGAAGCTTTCTTT
CASSGGARPEAFF
>TRBV7-9|TRBJ1-3|TRBD1
TGTGCCAGCAGCGCACAGGGGGGGATCTCTGGAAACACCATATATTTT
CASSAQGGISGNTIYF
>TRBV3-1/TRBV3-2|TRBJ2-1|NA
TGTGCCAGCAGCCAAGCGACAAGTGAGCAGTTCTTC
CASSQATSEQFF
>TRBV29-1|TRBJ2-1|TRBD2
TGCAGCGTTACACTTCGACTAGCGGGAGTCGCCTACAATGAGCAGTTCTTC
CSVTLRLAGVAYNEQFF
>TRBV5-1|TRBJ1-1|NA
TGCGCCAGCAGCGGCAGCGACAGGAACACTGAAGCTTTCTTT
CASSGSDRNTEAFF
>TRBV5-6|TRBJ2-7|TRBD1
TGTGCCAGCAGCCGGGACAGGGAGGTTAACGGCTACGAGCAGTACTTC
CASSRDREVNGYEQYF
>TRBV7-9|TRBJ2-1|NA
TGTGCCAGCAGCTTAAATCGCGGAGGAAATGAGCAGTTCTTC
CASSLNRGGNEQFF
>TRBV6-1|TRBJ1-4|NA
TGTGCCAGCAGTGCTAGGCGGGTAGGAACTAATGAAAAACTGTTTTTT
CASSARRVGTNEKLFF
>TRBV7-9|TRBJ1-1|NA
TGTGCCAGCAACCGAGGGCCGGGTCCCAGGAAAGCTTTCTTT
CASNRGPGPRKAFF